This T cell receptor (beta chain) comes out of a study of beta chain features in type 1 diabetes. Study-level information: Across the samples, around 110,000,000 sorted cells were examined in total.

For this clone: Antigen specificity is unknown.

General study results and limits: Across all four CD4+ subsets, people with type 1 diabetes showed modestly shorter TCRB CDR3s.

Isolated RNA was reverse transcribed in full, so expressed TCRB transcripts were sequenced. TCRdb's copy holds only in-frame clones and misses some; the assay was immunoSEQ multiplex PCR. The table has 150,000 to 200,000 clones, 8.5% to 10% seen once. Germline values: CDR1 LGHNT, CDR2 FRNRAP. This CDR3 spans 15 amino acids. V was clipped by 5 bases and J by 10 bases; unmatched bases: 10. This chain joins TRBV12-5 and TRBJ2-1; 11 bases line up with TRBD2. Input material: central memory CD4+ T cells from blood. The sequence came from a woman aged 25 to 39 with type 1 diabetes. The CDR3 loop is CASGLGTSGQREQFF. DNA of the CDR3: TGTGCTAGTGGTCTGGGGACTAGCGGCCAGCGGGAGCAGTTCTTC.